One T cell receptor (beta chain) is described in this entry. The entry originates in a study of radiotherapy plus CTLA-4 blockade in lung cancer. Study-wide background: Disease control was present in 25% to 35% of patients, and objective responses in 15% to 20%.

CDR1 MNHEY and CDR2 SMNVEV come from the germline V gene (reference sequence). Trimming removed 6 bases at V and 3 bases at J, with 14 bases between. This CDR3 spans 14 amino acids. The assay was immunoSEQ multiplex PCR, and TCRdb's table has in-frame clones only and misses some. Among about 76,000 clones, over 70% were seen once, and the ten largest hold over 20%. The material sequenced was peripheral blood, taken from a patient treated with radiotherapy plus ipilimumab. J is TRBJ1-1 and V is TRBV27, with no clear D. The receptor was isolated from a human donor with non-small cell lung cancer whose response to radiotherapy plus ipilimumab could not be evaluated. Some clones in this sample may be carry-over from other donors' samples. The CDR3 region is CASSRSGWDTEAFF. The CDR3 nucleotides are TGTGCCAGCAGCAGATCAGGATGGGACACTGAAGCTTTCTTT.